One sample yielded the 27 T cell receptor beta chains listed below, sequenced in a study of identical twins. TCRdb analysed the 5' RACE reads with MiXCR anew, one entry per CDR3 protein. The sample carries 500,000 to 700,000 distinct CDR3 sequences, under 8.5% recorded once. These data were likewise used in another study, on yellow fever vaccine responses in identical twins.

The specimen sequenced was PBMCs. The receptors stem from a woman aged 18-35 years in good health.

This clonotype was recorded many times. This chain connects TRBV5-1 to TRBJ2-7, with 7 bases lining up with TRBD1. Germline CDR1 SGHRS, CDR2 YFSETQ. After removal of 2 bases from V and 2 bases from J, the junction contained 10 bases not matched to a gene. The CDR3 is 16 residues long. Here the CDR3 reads CASSFVWDRPTYEQYF. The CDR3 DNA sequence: TGCGCCAGCAGCTTCGTTTGGGACAGACCCACCTACGAGCAGTACTTC.

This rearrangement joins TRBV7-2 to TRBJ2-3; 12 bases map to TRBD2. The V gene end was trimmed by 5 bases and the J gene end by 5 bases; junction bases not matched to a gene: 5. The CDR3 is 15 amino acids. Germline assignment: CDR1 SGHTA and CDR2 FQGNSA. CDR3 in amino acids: CASSTPSGRVDTQYF. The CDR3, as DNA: TGTGCCAGCAGCACCCCTAGCGGGAGGGTAGATACGCAGTATTTT.

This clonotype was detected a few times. Here the CDR3 DNA reads TGTGCCAGCAGCTTGTACTGGGGCTCCTACAATGAGCAGTTCTTC. This translates into CASSLYWGSYNEQFF. The V and J genes are TRBV5-6 and TRBJ2-1, with D hard to call. There are 15 residues in the CDR3. Looked up from germline, CDR1 is SGHDT and CDR2 is YYEEEE. V was trimmed by 1 base and J by 0 bases, leaving 8 bases between them.

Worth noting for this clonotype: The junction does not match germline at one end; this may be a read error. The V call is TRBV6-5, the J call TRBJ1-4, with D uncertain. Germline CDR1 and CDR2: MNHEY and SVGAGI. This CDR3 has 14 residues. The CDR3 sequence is CASVGVSGNEKLFF. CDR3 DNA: TGTGCCAGCGTTGGGGTGTCCGGTAATGAAAAGCTGTTTTTT.

In DNA form, the CDR3 reads TGTGCCAGCAGCCCCAGGGGAGAGTCGGGAGATCAGCCCCAGCATTTT. It specifies CASSPRGESGDQPQHF. This sequence joins TRBV3-1 and TRBJ1-5; perhaps TRBD1 as D (6 bases). Trimming stripped 4 bases from V and 5 bases from J, with 18 bases between. Looked up from germline, CDR1 is LGHDT and CDR2 is YNNKEL (reference sequence). CDR3 length: 16 residues.

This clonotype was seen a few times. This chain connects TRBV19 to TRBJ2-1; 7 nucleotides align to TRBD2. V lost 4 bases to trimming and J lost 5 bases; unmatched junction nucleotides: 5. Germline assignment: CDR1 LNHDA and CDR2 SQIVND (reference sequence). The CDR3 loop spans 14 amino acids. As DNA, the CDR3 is TGTGCCAGTAGTAACGGACGGGGGGACAATGAGCAGTTCTTC. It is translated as CASSNGRGDNEQFF.

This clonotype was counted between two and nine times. CDR3 coding DNA: TGTGCCAGCAGAAGGACAGGGGTGACCTACGAGCAGTACTTC. Its protein is CASRRTGVTYEQYF. The genes are TRBV12-3 or TRBV12-4 and TRBJ2-7; 9 bases agree with TRBD1. CDR3 size: 14 residues. Trimming cost V 6 bases and J 2 bases; bases outside gene matches: 5.

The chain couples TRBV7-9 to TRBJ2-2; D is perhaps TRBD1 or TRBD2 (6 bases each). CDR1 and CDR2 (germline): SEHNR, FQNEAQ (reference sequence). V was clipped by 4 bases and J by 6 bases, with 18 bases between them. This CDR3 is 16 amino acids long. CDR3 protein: CASSSARGQLSGELFF. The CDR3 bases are TGTGCCAGCAGCTCGGCACGGGGGCAATTATCCGGGGAGCTGTTTTTT.

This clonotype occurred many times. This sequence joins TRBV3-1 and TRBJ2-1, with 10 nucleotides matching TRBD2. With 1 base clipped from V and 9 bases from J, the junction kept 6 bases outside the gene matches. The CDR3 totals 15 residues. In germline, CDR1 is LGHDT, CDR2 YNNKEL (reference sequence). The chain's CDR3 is CASSQGLAGAREQFF. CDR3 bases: TGTGCCAGCAGCCAAGGGCTAGCGGGAGCGCGTGAGCAGTTCTTC.

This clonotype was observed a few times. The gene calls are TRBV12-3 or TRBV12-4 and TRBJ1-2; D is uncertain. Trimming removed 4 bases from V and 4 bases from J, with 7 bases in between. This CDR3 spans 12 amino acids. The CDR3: CASSSRPYGYTF. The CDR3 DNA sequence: TGTGCCAGCAGTTCCCGACCCTATGGCTACACCTTC.

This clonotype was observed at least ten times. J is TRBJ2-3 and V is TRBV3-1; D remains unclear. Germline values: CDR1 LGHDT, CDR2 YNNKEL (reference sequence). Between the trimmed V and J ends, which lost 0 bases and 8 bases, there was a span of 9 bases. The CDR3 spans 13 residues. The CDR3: CASSQELRGTQYF. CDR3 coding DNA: TGTGCCAGCAGCCAAGAGTTGCGAGGTACGCAGTATTTT.

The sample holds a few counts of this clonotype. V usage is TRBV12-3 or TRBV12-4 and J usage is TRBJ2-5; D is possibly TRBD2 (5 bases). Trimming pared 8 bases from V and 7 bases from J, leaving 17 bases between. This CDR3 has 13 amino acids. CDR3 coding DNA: TGTGCCAGCTGTAGAGGGATGAGCGGGACCCAGTACTTC. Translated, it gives CASCRGMSGTQYF.

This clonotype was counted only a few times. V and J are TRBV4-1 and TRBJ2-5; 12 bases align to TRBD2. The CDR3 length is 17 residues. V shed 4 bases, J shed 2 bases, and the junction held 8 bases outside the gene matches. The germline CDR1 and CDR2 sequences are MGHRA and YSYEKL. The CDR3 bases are TGCGCCAGCAGCCTAGCCCTAGCGGGAGGGCCTCAAGAGACCCAGTACTTC. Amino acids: CASSLALAGGPQETQYF.

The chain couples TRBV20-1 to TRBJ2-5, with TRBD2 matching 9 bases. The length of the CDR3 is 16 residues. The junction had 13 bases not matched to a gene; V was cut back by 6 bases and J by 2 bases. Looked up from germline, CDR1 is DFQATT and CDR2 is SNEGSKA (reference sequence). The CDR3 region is CSATPGTSPDQETQYF. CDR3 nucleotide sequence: TGCAGTGCGACACCCGGGACTAGCCCGGATCAAGAGACCCAGTACTTC.

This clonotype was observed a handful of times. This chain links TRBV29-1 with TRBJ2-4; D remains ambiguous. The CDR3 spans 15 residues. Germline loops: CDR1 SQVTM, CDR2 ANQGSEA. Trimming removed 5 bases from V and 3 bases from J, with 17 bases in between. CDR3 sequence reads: CSVYTEFRDKNIQYF. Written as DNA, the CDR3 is TGCAGCGTTTATACAGAGTTTCGCGACAAAAACATTCAGTACTTC.

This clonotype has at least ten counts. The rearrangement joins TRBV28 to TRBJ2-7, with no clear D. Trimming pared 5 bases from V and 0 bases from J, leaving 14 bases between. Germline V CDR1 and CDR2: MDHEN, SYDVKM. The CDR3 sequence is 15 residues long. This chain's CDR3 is CASSLTYGTSYEQYF. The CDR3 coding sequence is TGTGCCAGCAGTCTAACTTACGGAACCTCCTACGAGCAGTACTTC.

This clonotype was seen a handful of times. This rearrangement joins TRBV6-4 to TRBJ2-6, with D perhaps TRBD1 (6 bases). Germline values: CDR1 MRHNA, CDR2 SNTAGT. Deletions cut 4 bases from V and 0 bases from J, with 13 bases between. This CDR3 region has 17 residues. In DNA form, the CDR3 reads TGTGCCAGCAGTGGGGGGAACAGGGCCTCTGGGGCCAACGTCCTGACTTTC. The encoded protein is CASSGGNRASGANVLTF.

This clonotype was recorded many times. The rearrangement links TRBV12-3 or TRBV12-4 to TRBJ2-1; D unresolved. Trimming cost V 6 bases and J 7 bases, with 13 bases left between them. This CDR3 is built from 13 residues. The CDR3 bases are TGTGCCAGCAGCTCGGGTATTGGAAATGAGCAGTTCTTC. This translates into CASSSGIGNEQFF.

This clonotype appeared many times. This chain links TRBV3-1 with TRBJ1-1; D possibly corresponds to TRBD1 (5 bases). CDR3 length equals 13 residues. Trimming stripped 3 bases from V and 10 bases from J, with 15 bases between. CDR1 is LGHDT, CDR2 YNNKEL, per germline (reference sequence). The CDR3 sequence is CASSQEGLVGAFF. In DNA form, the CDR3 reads TGTGCCAGCAGCCAGGAGGGGCTGGTTGGAGCTTTCTTT.

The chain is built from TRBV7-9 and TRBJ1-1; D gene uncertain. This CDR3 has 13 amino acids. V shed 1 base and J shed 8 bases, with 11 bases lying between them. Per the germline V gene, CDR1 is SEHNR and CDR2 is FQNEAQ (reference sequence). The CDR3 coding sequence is TGTGCCAGCAGCTTAGGAATCGTTCAGGAAGCTTTCTTT. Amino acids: CASSLGIVQEAFF.

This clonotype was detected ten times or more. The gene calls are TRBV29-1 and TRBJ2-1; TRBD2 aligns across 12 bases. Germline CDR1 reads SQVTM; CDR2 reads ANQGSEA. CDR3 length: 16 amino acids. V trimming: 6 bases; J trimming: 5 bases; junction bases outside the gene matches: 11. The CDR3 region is CSVSVIRLAGDNEQFF. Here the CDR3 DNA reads TGCAGCGTCTCAGTAATACGACTAGCGGGAGACAATGAGCAGTTCTTC.

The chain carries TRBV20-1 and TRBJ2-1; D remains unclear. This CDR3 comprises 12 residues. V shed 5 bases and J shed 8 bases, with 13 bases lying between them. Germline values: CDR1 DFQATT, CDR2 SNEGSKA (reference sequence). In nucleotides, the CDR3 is TGCAGTGCTTGGACGGTGAGAGATGAGCAGTTCTTC. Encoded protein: CSAWTVRDEQFF.

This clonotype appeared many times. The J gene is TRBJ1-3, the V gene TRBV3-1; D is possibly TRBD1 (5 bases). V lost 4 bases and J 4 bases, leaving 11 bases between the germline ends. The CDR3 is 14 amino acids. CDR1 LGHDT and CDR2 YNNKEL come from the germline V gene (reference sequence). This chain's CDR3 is CASSLWTTGNTIYF. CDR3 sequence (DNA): TGTGCCAGCAGCCTCTGGACAACCGGAAACACCATATATTTT.

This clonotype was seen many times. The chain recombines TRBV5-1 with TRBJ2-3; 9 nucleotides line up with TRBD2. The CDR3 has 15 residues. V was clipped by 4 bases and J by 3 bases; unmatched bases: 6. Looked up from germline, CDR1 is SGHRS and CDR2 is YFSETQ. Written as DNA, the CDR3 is TGCGCCAGCAGCCCCCCTAGCGGGGAGACAGATACGCAGTATTTT. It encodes CASSPPSGETDTQYF.

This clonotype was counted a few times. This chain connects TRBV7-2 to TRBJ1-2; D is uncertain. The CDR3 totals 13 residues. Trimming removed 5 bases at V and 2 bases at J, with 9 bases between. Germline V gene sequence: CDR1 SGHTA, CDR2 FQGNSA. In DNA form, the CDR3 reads TGTGCCAGCAGCAACCTGGTCAACTATGGCTACACCTTC. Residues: CASSNLVNYGYTF.

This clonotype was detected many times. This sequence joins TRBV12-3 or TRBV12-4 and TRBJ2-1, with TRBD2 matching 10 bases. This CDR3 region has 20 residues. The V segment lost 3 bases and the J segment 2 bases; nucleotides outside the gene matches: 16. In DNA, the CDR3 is TGTGCCAGCAGTTTCGCTAGCGGGAGCCTCTTTATAGAGGCCTACAATGAGCAGTTCTTC. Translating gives CASSFASGSLFIEAYNEQFF.

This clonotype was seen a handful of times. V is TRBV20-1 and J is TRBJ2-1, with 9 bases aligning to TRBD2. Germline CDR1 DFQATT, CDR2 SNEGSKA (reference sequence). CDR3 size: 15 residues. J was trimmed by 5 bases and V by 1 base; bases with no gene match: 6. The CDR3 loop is CSARAGTSYNNEQFF. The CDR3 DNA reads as TGCAGTGCTAGAGCCGGGACTAGCTATAACAATGAGCAGTTCTTC.